Listed below are T cell receptor beta chains from one sample, sequenced in a study of blood T cell repertoires in COVID-19. Data came from immunoSEQ multiplex PCR; TCRdb stores just in-frame clones and leaves some out. The sample lists 200,000 to 250,000 clones, under 85% occurring once. The sample comprised peripheral blood. The receptors come from a woman older than 75 with COVID-19, enrolled during active disease. The conserved cysteine and the conserved F or W are not part of the CDR3 here. Each record gives: J gene, clone size, CDR3 length, V gene, CDR3 protein. Where a row states a size, it is once, few, many or the class of an expanded clone; other rows omit it.

TRBJ2-7 few 11 TRBV28 AGGGTGLGEQY
TRBJ2-5 . 14 TRBV3-1/TRBV3-2 ASSLLGTSGTETQY
TRBJ2-2 . 14 TRBV5-1 ASSPRLAGVAGELF
TRBJ1-4 . 12 TRBV6-5 ASRRAGTNEKLF
TRBJ1-1 . 11 TRBV5-1 ASSEELDTEAF
TRBJ2-2 . 13 TRBV6-5 ASKETAPVTGELF
TRBJ2-3 . 12 TRBV7-9 ASSFSRGGDTQY
TRBJ1-5 . 16 TRBV7-8 ASSLTAWGTANNQPQH
TRBJ2-7 . 12 TRBV2 ASSGGTETYEQY
TRBJ2-1 . 20 TRBV7-5 ASPLVPGLAGGREDSYNEQF
TRBJ2-3 . 12 TRBV2 ATSPGLLTDTQY
TRBJ1-2 few 11 TRBV6-1 ASSEAGGLQGT
TRBJ1-4 . 9 TRBV28 ASLGDEKLF
TRBJ1-2 . 11 TRBV5-1 ASSLKQGYGYT
TRBJ1-1 . 12 TRBV10-3 AISAGAAGTEAF
TRBJ1-3 . 15 TRBV9 ASSTSGGGLSGNTIY
TRBJ2-5 . 11 TRBV5-1 ASSPGSEETQY
TRBJ1-5 . 13 TRBV18 ASSHPGDSDAPQH
TRBJ1-2 . 13 TRBV3-1/TRBV3-2 ASSQVQGTNYGYT
TRBJ1-1 once 12 TRBV2 ASSWVDMNTEAF
TRBJ2-3 . 12 TRBV6-5 ASRVGGTLDTQY
TRBJ1-2 . 13 TRBV30 ACLPATGVYYGYT
TRBJ1-2 . 14 TRBV3-1/TRBV3-2 ASSHLGTGAGYGYT
TRBJ1-3 . 13 TRBV5-4 ASSLGQGKGNTIY
TRBJ2-5 once 12 TRBV7-2 ASSFTGSLETQY